This TCR beta chain was sequenced during a study of cytomegalovirus exposure and HLA in healthy donors listed by TCRdb under 2017. Broadly, across the study: According to an earlier analysis of 550 to 700 of the donors, 150 million to 200 million T cells yielded 120 million or so unique TCR beta sequences and about 300 Gb of sequence data. An early release that covered around 590 HLA-typed donors contained approximately 290 gigabases of sequencing data and 85 million to 100 million unique TCR sequences. The genetic ancestry cluster associated with self-reported Caucasian donors included about 81% of the roughly 400 genotyped donors. The aim of the study was to test whether cataloging public T cell receptors could identify signatures of past pathogen exposure. The T cell repertoires of some 700 subjects were profiled by immunosequencing and related to cytomegalovirus serostatus. In addition to the first cohort of 666 subjects, a separate validation cohort of over 90 different subjects was used. To predict cytomegalovirus infection status, the study brought together high-throughput TCR immunosequencing, statistical association of individual TCRs with disease status, and machine learning. A later analysis re-examined previously published TCR beta repertoires from more than 650 donors and added high-resolution HLA genotyping to investigate patterns of TCR occurrence. Rather than drawing on any new phenotypic data, the later analysis identified candidate immune exposures from TCR beta sequences and the way those sequences occurred across donors. An earlier analysis of roughly 580 of the donors used high-throughput TCR beta sequencing to judge whether each TCR beta V gene segment behaved as functional or pseudogenic. Alongside the repertoire data, information on donor age, sex, ethnicity and CMV serostatus was compiled. Genome-wide SNP genotypes for about three fifths of the roughly 670 donors were used in a later genetic analysis, which treated that subset as a discovery cohort. All discovery cohort repertoires had been generated on a single sequencing platform. HLA typing covered class I and class II loci at four-digit resolution. Typing coverage differed by locus: A, B, C, DRB1 and DQB1 were typed in roughly 620-640 donors, DQA1 in about 500, DPA1 in 600 to 610, and DPB1 in approximately 450. Several DR-DQ haplotypes were treated as single units for association and clustering because of strong linkage in the cohort. Across 398 genotyped donors of the cohort, an average of about 240,000 unique TCR beta nucleotide sequences per donor were sequenced, and around 19% of those sequences were non-productive.

With regard to this clone: Its target antigen remains unknown.

Receptors were amplified or captured by the immunoSEQ multiplex PCR assay. For the multiplex PCR, a mixture combining 60 forward primers for TCR Vbeta segments and 13 reverse primers for TCR Jbeta segments was used. Amplification of the CDR3 region of rearranged TCR beta genes was performed with a multiplex PCR assay on genomic DNA. Amplified TCR beta libraries were sequenced as 87-base-pair reads on the Illumina HiSeq System. The study's own analysis went as follows. A later analysis tallied roughly 76 million unique TCR beta chains across the approximately 670 repertoires, and around 12 million of those chains were shared by two or more donors. Raw reads were error-corrected and collapsed into unique sequences by a nearest-neighbor algorithm in which closely related sequences were merged to remove PCR and sequencing errors. To assign V, D and J gene segments, CDR3 sequences were aligned to IMGT reference sequences. Each retained sequence needed at least a six-nucleotide match to both a V gene segment and a J gene segment. A rearrangement counted as productive if the CDR3 had no stop codons and remained in frame with V and J, and every other rearrangement counted as non-productive. Following IMGT convention, CDR3 was defined as the stretch from the second conserved V-encoded cysteine to the conserved J-encoded phenylalanine. The earlier analysis of some 550 of the donors excluded any sequence lacking an unambiguous match to a single V gene segment. An earlier analysis of approximately 590 of the donors classified V segments as functional when productive rearrangements were above 56.7% and as segregating when the standard deviation between donors was above 5%. A statistical classification framework was built to diagnose cytomegalovirus status from the catalog of TCR beta chain sequences. In a later analysis, TCR nucleotide sequences were compared against IMGT/GENE-DB human TR gene sequences so that V and J genes could be assigned. A later analysis assigned CDR3 sequences and most-parsimonious VDJ recombination scenarios with the TCRdist pipeline. In a later analysis, each TCR beta chain was defined by its CDR3 amino acid sequence together with its V-gene family, and reads lacking a unique V-gene family were excluded. A later analysis removed roughly 590 highly shared, low-generation-probability nucleotide sequences to deal with suspected cross-contamination and a sequencing artifact. In a later analysis, a clonal expansion index for each public chain was calculated from normalized within-repertoire ranks of inferred template counts. Generation probabilities in a later analysis came from a VDJ recombination model fitted to out-of-frame rearrangements, and those results were checked against IGoR. Hypergeometric tests were used in a later analysis to score TCR-TCR, TCR-HLA and TCR-CMV co-occurrence, with a repertoire-size bias correction applied to the TCR pairs. In a later analysis, false discovery rates were estimated by permuting HLA or CMV assignments 20 times. In a later analysis, co-occurring TCRs were grouped with DBSCAN, and TCRdist sequence similarity was added when clustering was performed within HLA-allele-positive subsets. Co-occurrence clustering excluded repertoires with fewer than 30,000 or more than 120,000 public chains, plus five with anomalous nucleotide sharing. What TCRdb holds here is the immuneACCESS table cut down to in-frame rearrangements. Part of the clones is not present; checked against another copy, under half of the missing clones reflect an unresolved V gene, and the others are unexplained. V and J calls and clone size are given by that table; D and trimming were obtained from the DNA. The data table for this sample lists 55,000 to 70,000 clones. The top ten hold about 2.4% of the sample.

Paper-wide results and their limitations: According to a later analysis, TCR association rates differed among HLA loci, with DRB1 alleles showing the most associated TCRs and HLA-C alleles showing the fewest. Specific HLA alleles were associated with about 17,000 TCR beta sequences at a false discovery rate of 0.05 in a later analysis. In a later analysis, HLA-associated TCR beta chains were found to be more clonally expanded and to have lower generation probabilities than equally common non-associated chains. The only immune exposure information available for the cohort was CMV serostatus. Because the 87-base-pair reads could not distinguish some IMGT-functional V segments, including TRBV6-2 and TRBV6-3, those segments were excluded. In the study, approximately 150 TCR beta chains were listed as associated with cytomegalovirus. HLA typing was unavailable for some donors at each locus, so association tests used only the typed subset. In vitro tests confirmed that a few of the cytomegalovirus-associated TCR beta chains recognize cytomegalovirus antigens. According to a later genetic analysis, donors in an Asian-associated ancestry cluster had fewer N-insertions in productive TCRs than the approximately 690-donor mean. Sequencing depth was assumed to be roughly uniform across donors in the presence/absence analyses, though that assumption may not hold. A later analysis reported that several top co-occurrence clusters appeared linked to parvovirus B19, influenza, CMV and Epstein-Barr virus. Most CMV-associated TCR beta chains appeared to be HLA-restricted in a later analysis, and the HLA associations seemed to be driven largely by CMV exposure. In an earlier analysis of approximately 590 of the donors, most TCR beta V segments appeared in productive rearrangements about 90% or about 30% of the time, broadly matching IMGT annotations. The classifier was reported to diagnose cytomegalovirus status with high specificity and sensitivity in both the original and validation cohorts. A further reported finding was that TCR beta sequences accurately predicted the HLA-A and HLA-B alleles for most subjects in the first cohort. When HLA alleles, especially DR and DQ, strongly co-occurred, attributing TCR associations to individual alleles was difficult. Because counts were too low, seventeen rarely observed V segments, including chromosome 9 orphons, were excluded from the earlier analysis of around 640 of the donors. Linkage disequilibrium might explain the correlated functional status among segregating V segments, but an unknown experimental factor could not be excluded. According to the authors, the approach could potentially be generalized to other disease states and immunological phenotypes. A group of highly shared sequence variants was considered likely to be a technical artifact of the sequencing pipeline. In this cohort, only TCR beta chains were sequenced, and detectable features were limited by the absence of alpha or paired-chain data. Across donors, most TCR sequences were observed very rarely, whereas some public TCRs were present in many individuals. An association between a missense DCLRE1C variant and V-gene and J-gene trimming of TCR beta chains was found in a later genetic analysis and replicated in an independent cohort.

The cohort comprised 710 or so healthy bone marrow donors. At the time of sampling, every cohort member was nominally healthy, though immune exposures that went unrecorded were likely present. The donor tested CMV seropositive and was one of the 289 seropositive cohort members. Every donor gave a peripheral blood sample, and the peripheral blood mononuclear cells from that sample were used for TCR beta sequencing. The Qiagen DNeasy Blood Extraction Kit was used to extract genomic DNA from the blood cell samples. The CDR3 numbers 13 residues from cysteine through phenylalanine. CDR3 DNA is the only sequence kept; it has 39 bases, read in frame from the first base. CDR1 and CDR2, per the germline V gene, are MNHEY and SVGAGI. The trim is 10 bases for V and 2 bases for J, with a gap of 15 bases between the germline ends.

The V gene is TRBV6-5 and the J gene is TRBJ2-7; a tentative D match to TRBD2 spans 6 bases. This sequence originates from a female donor in good health and CMV-seropositive. The specimen sequenced was PBMCs. The DNA sequence is given as TGTGCCACCCGGGATAGCGGAGCCTACGAGCAGTACTTC. This yields the protein CATRDSGAYEQYF.